This TCR beta chain was captured in a study of T cell responses to AZD1222 COVID-19 vaccine. The protocol was immunoSEQ multiplex PCR, while the TCRdb copy is restricted to in-frame clones and leaves out a portion. The data contain fewer than 200,000 clones, more than 80% of them singletons. The CDR3 length is 13 residues. Germline CDR1 reads SGHRS; CDR2 reads YFSETQ. The V segment lost 3 bases and the J segment 4 bases; nucleotides outside the gene matches: 2. The sequenced sample was peripheral blood, obtained on day 0 of AZD1222 vaccination. The V and J genes are TRBV5-1 and TRBJ1-1; 8 bases map to TRBD1. The origin of this receptor is an adult in good health. The CDR3 loop reads CASSYTGGTEAFF. The CDR3 coding sequence is TGCGCCAGCAGCTATACAGGGGGCACTGAAGCTTTCTTT.